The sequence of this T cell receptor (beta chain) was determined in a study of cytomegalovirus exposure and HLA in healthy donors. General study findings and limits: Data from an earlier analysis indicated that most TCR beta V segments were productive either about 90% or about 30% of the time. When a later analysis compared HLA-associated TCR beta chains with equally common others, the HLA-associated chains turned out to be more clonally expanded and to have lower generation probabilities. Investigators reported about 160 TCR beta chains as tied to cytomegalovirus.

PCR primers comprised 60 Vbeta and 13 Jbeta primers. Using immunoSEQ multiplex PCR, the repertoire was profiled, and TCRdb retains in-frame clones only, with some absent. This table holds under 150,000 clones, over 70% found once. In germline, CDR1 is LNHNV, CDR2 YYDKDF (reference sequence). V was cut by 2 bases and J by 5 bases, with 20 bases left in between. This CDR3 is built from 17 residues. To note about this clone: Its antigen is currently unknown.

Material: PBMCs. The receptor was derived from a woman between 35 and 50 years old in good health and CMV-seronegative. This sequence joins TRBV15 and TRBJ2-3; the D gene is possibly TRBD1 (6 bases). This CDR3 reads CATSRSSPGDHKDTQYF. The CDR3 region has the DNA TGTGCCACCAGCAGATCCTCCCCAGGGGACCATAAAGATACGCAGTATTTT.